This T cell receptor beta chain was documented in a study of read filtering for tumor transcriptome and immune sequencing. The library was built from about 400 ng RNA with molecular barcoded adaptors for alpha/delta and beta/gamma chains. From the reads, TCRdb called clonotypes with MiXCR, one entry per CDR3 protein. Counted here are about 58,000 distinct CDR3 sequences, roughly an eighth occurring once; the ten biggest clones make up roughly 17%. This clonotype came up many times. Germline CDR1 SGDLS, CDR2 YYNGEE. The CDR3 runs to 14 residues. Between the trimmed V and J ends, which lost 1 base and 0 bases, there was a span of 7 bases.

V gene TRBV9 combines with J gene TRBJ1-1; no definite D call. The clonotype originates from a donor at least 40 years old with multiple myeloma. Sequenced sample: a population of CD138-negative cells sorted from bone marrow. The CDR3 loop is CASSVKGMNTEAFF. The CDR3 DNA sequence: TGTGCCAGCAGCGTAAAGGGAATGAACACTGAAGCTTTCTTT.